A selection of T cell receptor beta chains follows, all from one sample in a study of blood T cell repertoires in COVID-19. The data were produced by immunoSEQ multiplex PCR, yet TCRdb's version contains in-frame clones alone and is incomplete. The sample shows about 220,000 clones, 80% to 90% of them seen only once. Sample: PBMCs or T cells enriched from blood (not recorded which). The receptors were gathered from a woman aged 50 to 60 who had been exposed to COVID-19. Both conserved end residues are part of each CDR3. D genes are given only for firm matches. Not every row has a clone size; where given, it reads once, few, many or a size class.

cdr3_nt: TGCGCCAGCAGCCTTGCTTATCAGGGTTCGGGGGAGGCCCAGTACTTC
cdr3_aa: CASSLAYQGSGEAQYF
j_call: TRBJ2-5
v_call: TRBV5-1
clone_size: -
d_call: -

cdr3_nt: TGTGCCAGCAGTGAGGACATACAAGAGACCCAGTACTTC
cdr3_aa: CASSEDIQETQYF
j_call: TRBJ2-5
v_call: TRBV6-4
clone_size: -
d_call: -

cdr3_nt: TGCGCCAGCAGGGGGGGTCCTACCTACGAGCAGTACTTC
cdr3_aa: CASRGGPTYEQYF
j_call: TRBJ2-7
v_call: TRBV10-2
clone_size: -
d_call: -

cdr3_nt: TGTGCCAGCAGCTCCGCCTTAACAGGGAGTTGGAACACTGAAGCTTTCTTT
cdr3_aa: CASSSALTGSWNTEAFF
j_call: TRBJ1-1
v_call: TRBV5-4
clone_size: -
d_call: -

cdr3_nt: TGTGCCAGCATTGAGAGAGGCGAGCAGTTCTTC
cdr3_aa: CASIERGEQFF
j_call: TRBJ2-1
v_call: TRBV2
clone_size: -
d_call: -

cdr3_nt: TGTGCCACCAGTGGTCCGGGATTGGCGGGCTACACCTTC
cdr3_aa: CATSGPGLAGYTF
j_call: TRBJ1-2
v_call: TRBV24-1
clone_size: -
d_call: -

cdr3_nt: TGTGCCAGCACCTCCTATGGACTCCTGGAGAGCAATCAGCCCCAGCATTTT
cdr3_aa: CASTSYGLLESNQPQHF
j_call: TRBJ1-5
v_call: TRBV28
clone_size: -
d_call: -

cdr3_nt: TGTGTCAGAAGCTTAGGGCGGGACAGACATGGGTTCACTGAAGCTTTCTTT
cdr3_aa: CVRSLGRDRHGFTEAFF
j_call: TRBJ1-1
v_call: TRBV7-5
clone_size: -
d_call: -

cdr3_nt: TGCGCCAGCAGCCTTACCCAGGGGAACAAATACGAGCAGTACTTC
cdr3_aa: CASSLTQGNKYEQYF
j_call: TRBJ2-7
v_call: TRBV5-1
clone_size: once
d_call: -

cdr3_nt: TGTGCCAGCAGCTTGGCGGGACAGGGCGAATTT
cdr3_aa: CASSLAGQGEF
j_call: TRBJ1-5
v_call: TRBV5-8
clone_size: few
d_call: TRBD1

cdr3_nt: TGTGCCAGTAGTATCAGAACTAGCGGGGGGGCGGGAGAGCAGTTCTTC
cdr3_aa: CASSIRTSGGAGEQFF
j_call: TRBJ2-1
v_call: TRBV19
clone_size: -
d_call: TRBD2

cdr3_nt: TGTGCCAGCAGTCCGGCGGGACTAGTTACCTACAATGAGCAGTTCTTC
cdr3_aa: CASSPAGLVTYNEQFF
j_call: TRBJ2-1
v_call: TRBV28
clone_size: -
d_call: TRBD2

cdr3_nt: TGTGCCAGCAGCTTAGCCGGAGGCTCACCCCTCCACTTT
cdr3_aa: CASSLAGGSPLHF
j_call: TRBJ1-6
v_call: TRBV11-2
clone_size: -
d_call: -

cdr3_nt: TGTGCCAGCAGCCTTAGCCCCGGGGAGCTGTTTTTT
cdr3_aa: CASSLSPGELFF
j_call: TRBJ2-2
v_call: TRBV28
clone_size: once
d_call: -

cdr3_nt: TGTGCCAGCAGCATCCTCGGGGGGGCTGGCAATGAGCAGTTCTTC
cdr3_aa: CASSILGGAGNEQFF
j_call: TRBJ2-1
v_call: TRBV9
clone_size: -
d_call: TRBD2

cdr3_nt: TGTGCCACCAGTTCGGGGGGCACTGAAGCTTTCTTT
cdr3_aa: CATSSGGTEAFF
j_call: TRBJ1-1
v_call: TRBV24-1
clone_size: -
d_call: -

cdr3_nt: TGTGCCAGCAGCCTCGACAGTAACACTGAAGCTTTCTTT
cdr3_aa: CASSLDSNTEAFF
j_call: TRBJ1-1
v_call: TRBV6-5
clone_size: many
d_call: -

cdr3_nt: TGTGCCAGCAGTTTATCTTCCGGGACAGGGGTCGAAGCTTTCTTT
cdr3_aa: CASSLSSGTGVEAFF
j_call: TRBJ1-1
v_call: TRBV28
clone_size: -
d_call: TRBD1

cdr3_nt: TGTGCCAGCTCCCCGTCGACATTCACCGGGGAGCTGTTTTTT
cdr3_aa: CASSPSTFTGELFF
j_call: TRBJ2-2
v_call: TRBV18
clone_size: -
d_call: -

cdr3_nt: TGTGCCAGGGGGAGGGGGTCCTCGTACGAGCAGTACTTC
cdr3_aa: CARGRGSSYEQYF
j_call: TRBJ2-7
v_call: TRBV2
clone_size: few
d_call: -

cdr3_nt: TGTGCCAGCTCACCTCAGGGTGAGCTCGATGGCTACACCTTC
cdr3_aa: CASSPQGELDGYTF
j_call: TRBJ1-2
v_call: TRBV18
clone_size: few
d_call: -

cdr3_nt: TGTGCCAGCAGTGTAAACAGGGGATTGACTGAAGCTTTCTTT
cdr3_aa: CASSVNRGLTEAFF
j_call: TRBJ1-1
v_call: TRBV28
clone_size: -
d_call: TRBD1

cdr3_nt: TGTGCCAGCAGTTTCCGGCGGGAGAACACTGAAGCTTTCTTT
cdr3_aa: CASSFRRENTEAFF
j_call: TRBJ1-1
v_call: TRBV27
clone_size: -
d_call: -